This TCR beta chain was observed in a study of blood T cell repertoires in COVID-19. Study overall: COVID-19 samples, acute and convalescent, were from the United States, Italy and Spain. The analysed material was cDNA or gDNA that came from T cells, B-cell-depleted T cells, or PBMCs.

Authors' processing steps: For nucleated cells, counts were estimated from reference gene primer amplification. The table came from immunoSEQ multiplex PCR; TCRdb's copy has only in-frame clones and leaves some out. V, J and clone size are those of that table, while D and trimming were read from the DNA. The sample yields about half a million clones, 80% to 90% seen once. This clone occurred once. Trimming shortened V by 4 bases and J by 4 bases, and 18 bases separated the two germline ends. Per the germline V gene, CDR1 is SGHRS and CDR2 is YFSETQ. The CDR3 spans 16 residues. The receptor was derived from a human donor in a cohort sampled during active COVID-19. The chain employs TRBV5-1 and TRBJ1-5; tentative D call: TRBD1 (6 bases). What was sequenced was peripheral blood. The DNA for the CDR3 is TGCGCCAGCAGCCCCGAGCCAGGGGACGGTAATCAGCCCCAGCATTTT. Residues: CASSPEPGDGNQPQHF.